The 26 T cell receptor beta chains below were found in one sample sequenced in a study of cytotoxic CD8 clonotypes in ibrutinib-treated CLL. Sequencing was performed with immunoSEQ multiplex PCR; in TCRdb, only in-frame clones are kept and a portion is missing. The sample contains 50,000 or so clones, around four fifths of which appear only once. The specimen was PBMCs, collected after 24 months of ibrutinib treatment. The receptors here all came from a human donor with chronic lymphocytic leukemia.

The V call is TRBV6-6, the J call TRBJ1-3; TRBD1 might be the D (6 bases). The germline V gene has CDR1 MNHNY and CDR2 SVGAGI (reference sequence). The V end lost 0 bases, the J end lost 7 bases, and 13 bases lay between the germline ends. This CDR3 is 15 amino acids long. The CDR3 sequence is CASSYSKTGVNTIYF. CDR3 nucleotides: TGTGCCAGCAGTTACTCGAAGACAGGCGTTAACACCATATATTTT.

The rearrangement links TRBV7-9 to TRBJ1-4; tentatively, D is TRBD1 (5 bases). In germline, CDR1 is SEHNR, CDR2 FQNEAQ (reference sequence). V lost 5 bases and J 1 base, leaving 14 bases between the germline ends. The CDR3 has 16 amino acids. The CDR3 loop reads CASSQGGAGTNEKLFF. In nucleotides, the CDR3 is TGTGCCAGCAGCCAGGGAGGGGCAGGAACTAATGAAAAACTGTTTTTT.

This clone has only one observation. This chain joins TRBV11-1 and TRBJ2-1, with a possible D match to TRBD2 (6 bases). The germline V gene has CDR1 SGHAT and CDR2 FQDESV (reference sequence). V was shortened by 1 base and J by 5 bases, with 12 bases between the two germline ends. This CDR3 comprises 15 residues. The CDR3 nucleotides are TGTGCCAGCAGCTTAGTCGGGACTCTCAACAATGAGCAGTTCTTC. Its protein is CASSLVGTLNNEQFF.

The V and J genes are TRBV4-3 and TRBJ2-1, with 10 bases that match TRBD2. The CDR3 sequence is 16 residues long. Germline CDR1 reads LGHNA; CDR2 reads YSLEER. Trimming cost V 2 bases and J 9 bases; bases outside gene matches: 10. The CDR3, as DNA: TGCGCCAGCAGCCAATATTTAGCGGGAGGTTCTGGTGAGCAGTTCTTC. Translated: CASSQYLAGGSGEQFF.

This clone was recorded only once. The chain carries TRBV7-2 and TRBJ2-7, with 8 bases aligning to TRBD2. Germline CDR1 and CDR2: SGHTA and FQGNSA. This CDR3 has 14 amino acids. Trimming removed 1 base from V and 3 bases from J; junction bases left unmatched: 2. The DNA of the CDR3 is TGTGCCAGCAGCTTAGGTAGCGGGAACTACGAGCAGTACTTC. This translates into CASSLGSGNYEQYF.

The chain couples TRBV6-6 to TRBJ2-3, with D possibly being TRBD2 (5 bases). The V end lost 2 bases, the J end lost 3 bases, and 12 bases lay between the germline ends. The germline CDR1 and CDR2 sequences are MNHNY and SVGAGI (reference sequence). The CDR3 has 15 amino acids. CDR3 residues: CASSYISDKTDTQYF. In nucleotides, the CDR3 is TGTGCCAGCAGTTACATTAGCGATAAAACAGATACGCAGTATTTT.

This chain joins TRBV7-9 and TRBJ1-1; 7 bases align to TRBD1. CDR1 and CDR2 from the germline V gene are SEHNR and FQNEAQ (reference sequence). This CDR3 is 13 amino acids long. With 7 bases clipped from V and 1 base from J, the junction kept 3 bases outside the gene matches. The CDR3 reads CASTGTANTEAFF. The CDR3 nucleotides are TGTGCCAGCACCGGGACAGCGAACACTGAAGCTTTCTTT. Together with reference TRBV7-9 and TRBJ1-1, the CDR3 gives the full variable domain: DTGVSQNPRHKITKRGQNVTFRCDPISEHNRLYWYRQTLGQGPEFLTYFQNEAQLEKSRLLSDRFSAERPKGSFSTLEIQRTEQGDSAMYLCASTGTANTEAFFGQGTRLTVV.

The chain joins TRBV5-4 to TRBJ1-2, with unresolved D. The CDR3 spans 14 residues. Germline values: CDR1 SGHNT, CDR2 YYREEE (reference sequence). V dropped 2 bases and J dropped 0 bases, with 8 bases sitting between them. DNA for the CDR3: TGTGCCAGCAGCTTAACGTTAGCTAACTATGGCTACACCTTC. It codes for CASSLTLANYGYTF. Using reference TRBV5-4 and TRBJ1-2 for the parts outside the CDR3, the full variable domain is ETGVTQSPTHLIKTRGQQVTLRCSSQSGHNTVSWYQQALGQGPQFIFQYYREEENGRGNFPPRFSGLQFPNYSSELNVNALELDDSALYLCASSLTLANYGYTFGSGTRLTVV.

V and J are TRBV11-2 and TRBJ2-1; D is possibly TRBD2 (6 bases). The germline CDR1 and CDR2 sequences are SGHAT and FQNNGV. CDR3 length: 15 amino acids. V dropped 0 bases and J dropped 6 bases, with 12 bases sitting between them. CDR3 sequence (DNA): TGTGCCAGCAGCTTAGAGCTAGCGAAGGGCAATGAGCAGTTCTTC. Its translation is CASSLELAKGNEQFF.

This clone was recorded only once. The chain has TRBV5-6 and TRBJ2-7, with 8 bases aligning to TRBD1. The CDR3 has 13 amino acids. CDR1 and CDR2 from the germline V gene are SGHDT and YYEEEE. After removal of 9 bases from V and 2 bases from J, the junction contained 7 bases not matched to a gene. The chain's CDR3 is CATGQGDTYEQYF. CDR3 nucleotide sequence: TGTGCCACCGGACAGGGCGATACCTACGAGCAGTACTTC.

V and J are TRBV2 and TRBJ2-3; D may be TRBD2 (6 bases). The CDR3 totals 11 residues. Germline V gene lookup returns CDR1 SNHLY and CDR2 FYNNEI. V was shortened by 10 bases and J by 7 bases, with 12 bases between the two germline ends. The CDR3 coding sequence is TGTGCCACTCCCCGGGAGAATACGCAGTATTTT. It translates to CATPRENTQYF.

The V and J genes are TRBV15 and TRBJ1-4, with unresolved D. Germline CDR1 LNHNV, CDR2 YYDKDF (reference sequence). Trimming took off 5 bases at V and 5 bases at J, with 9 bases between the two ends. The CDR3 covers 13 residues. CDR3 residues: CATSQTVNEKLFF. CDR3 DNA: TGTGCCACCAGCCAGACGGTGAATGAAAAACTGTTTTTT.

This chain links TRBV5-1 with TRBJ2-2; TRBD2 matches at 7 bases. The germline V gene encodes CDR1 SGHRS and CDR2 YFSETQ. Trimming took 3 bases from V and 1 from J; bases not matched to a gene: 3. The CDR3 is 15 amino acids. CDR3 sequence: CASSWSGENTGELFF. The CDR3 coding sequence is TGCGCCAGCAGCTGGAGCGGGGAGAACACCGGGGAGCTGTTTTTT.

DNA of the CDR3: TGCGCCAGCAGCCCAGGGCTTCCAACCTACGAGCAGTACTTC. Protein sequence: CASSPGLPTYEQYF. The chain has TRBV5-1 and TRBJ2-7; D might be TRBD1 (5 bases). Germline CDR1 SGHRS, CDR2 YFSETQ. This CDR3 spans 14 amino acids. With 4 bases removed from V and 2 bases from J, the gap between germline ends came to 13 bases.

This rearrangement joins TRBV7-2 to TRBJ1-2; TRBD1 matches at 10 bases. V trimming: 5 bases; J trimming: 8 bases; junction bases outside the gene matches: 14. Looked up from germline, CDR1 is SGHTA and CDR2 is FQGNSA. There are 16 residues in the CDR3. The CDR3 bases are TGTGCCAGCAGCCCGGAGACAGGGGGCGAAGTATGGGGCTACACCTTC. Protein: CASSPETGGEVWGYTF.

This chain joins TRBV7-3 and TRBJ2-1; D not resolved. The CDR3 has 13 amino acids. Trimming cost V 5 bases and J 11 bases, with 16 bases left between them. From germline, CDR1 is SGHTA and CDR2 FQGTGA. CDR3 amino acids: CASSRSLGSKQFF. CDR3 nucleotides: TGTGCCAGCAGCCGCTCTCTGGGATCTAAGCAGTTCTTC.

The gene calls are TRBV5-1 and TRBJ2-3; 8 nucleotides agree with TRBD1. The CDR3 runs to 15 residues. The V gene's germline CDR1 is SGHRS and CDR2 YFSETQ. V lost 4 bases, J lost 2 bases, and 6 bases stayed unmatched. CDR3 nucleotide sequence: TGCGCCAGCAGCCCGCAGGGGGCTAACACAGATACGCAGTATTTT. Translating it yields CASSPQGANTDTQYF.

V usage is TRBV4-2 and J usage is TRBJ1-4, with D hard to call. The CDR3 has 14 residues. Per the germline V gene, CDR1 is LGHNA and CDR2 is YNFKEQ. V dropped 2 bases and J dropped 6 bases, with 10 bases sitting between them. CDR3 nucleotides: TGTGCCAGCAGCCAACGGCGTGTTGATGAAAAACTGTTTTTT. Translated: CASSQRRVDEKLFF.

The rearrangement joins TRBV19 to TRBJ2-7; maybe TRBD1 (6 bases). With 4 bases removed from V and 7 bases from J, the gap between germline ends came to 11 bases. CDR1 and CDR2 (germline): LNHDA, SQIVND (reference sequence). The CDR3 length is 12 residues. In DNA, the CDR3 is TGTGCCAGTAGTACAGGGGCGGGTGAGCAGTACTTC. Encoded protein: CASSTGAGEQYF.

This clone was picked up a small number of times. CDR3 sequence reads: CASSPPYDRGSDQPQHF. CDR3 nucleotide sequence: TGTGCCAGCTCACCACCTTATGACAGGGGTTCGGATCAGCCCCAGCATTTT. The J gene is TRBJ1-5, the V gene TRBV18, with 8 nucleotides matching TRBD1. Germline assignment: CDR1 KGHSH and CDR2 LQKENI. This CDR3 spans 17 amino acids. Unmatched junction bases numbered 9, after V lost 0 bases and J lost 5 bases. Complete variable domain (other parts from reference TRBV18 and TRBJ1-5): NAGVMQNPRHLVRRRGQEARLRCSPMKGHSHVYWYRQLPEEGLKFMVYLQKENIIDESGMPKERFSAEFPKEGPSILRIQQVVRGDSAAYFCASSPPYDRGSDQPQHFGDGTRLSIL.

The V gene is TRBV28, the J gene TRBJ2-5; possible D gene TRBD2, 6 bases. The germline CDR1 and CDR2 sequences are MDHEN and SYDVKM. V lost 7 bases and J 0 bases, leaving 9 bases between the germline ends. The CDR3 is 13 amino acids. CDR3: CASNPGDQETQYF. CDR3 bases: TGTGCCAGCAATCCGGGGGACCAAGAGACCCAGTACTTC.

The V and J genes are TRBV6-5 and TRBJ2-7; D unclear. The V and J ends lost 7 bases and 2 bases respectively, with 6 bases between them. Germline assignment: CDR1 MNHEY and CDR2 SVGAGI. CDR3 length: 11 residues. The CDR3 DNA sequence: TGTGCCAGCATGGACGCCTACGAGCAGTACTTC. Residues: CASMDAYEQYF.

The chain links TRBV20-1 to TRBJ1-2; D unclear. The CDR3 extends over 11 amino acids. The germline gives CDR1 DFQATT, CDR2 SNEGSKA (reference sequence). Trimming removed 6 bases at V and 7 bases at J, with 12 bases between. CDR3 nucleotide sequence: TGCAGTGCGGGTACGCCTACTGGCTACACCTTC. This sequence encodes CSAGTPTGYTF.

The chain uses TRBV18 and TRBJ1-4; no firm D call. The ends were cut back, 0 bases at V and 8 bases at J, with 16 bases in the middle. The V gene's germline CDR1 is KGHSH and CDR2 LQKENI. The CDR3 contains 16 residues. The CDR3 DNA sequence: TGTGCCAGCTCACCACCGAAAGGAAGTTTTGAGGAAAAACTGTTTTTT. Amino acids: CASSPPKGSFEEKLFF.

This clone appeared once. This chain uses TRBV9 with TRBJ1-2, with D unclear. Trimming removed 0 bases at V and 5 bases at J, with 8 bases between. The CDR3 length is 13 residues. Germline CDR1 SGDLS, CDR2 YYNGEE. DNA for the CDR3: TGTGCCAGCAGCGTAGACGAAGGATATGGCTACACCTTC. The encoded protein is CASSVDEGYGYTF.

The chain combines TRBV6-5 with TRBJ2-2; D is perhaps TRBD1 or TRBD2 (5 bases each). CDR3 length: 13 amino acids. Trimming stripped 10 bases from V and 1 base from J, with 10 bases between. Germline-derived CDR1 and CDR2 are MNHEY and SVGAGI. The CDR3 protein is CAIGTENTGELFF. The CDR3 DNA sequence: TGTGCCATCGGGACCGAGAACACCGGGGAGCTGTTTTTT.